This T cell receptor (beta chain) derives from a study of shared clonotypes between healthy human individuals. Splitting of CD4+ cells produced CD45RA+ naive and CD45RA-negative memory subsets. Profiled with immunoSEQ multiplex PCR; TCRdb holds only in-frame clones, not every one. The sample holds about 680,000 clones, around 73% seen once. Whole-study findings and limits: About 5% of naive CD4 clonotypes were shared across several donors. Against clonotypes common to all four donors, non-shared ones had lower generation probabilities. Naive subsets usually exceeded memory subsets in estimated richness.

Turning to this clone: As yet, its antigen is unknown.

Germline values: CDR1 SEHNR, CDR2 FQNEAQ (reference sequence). Trimming removed 6 bases from V and 2 bases from J, with 14 bases in between. This CDR3 is built from 15 residues. The V gene is TRBV7-9, the J gene TRBJ2-1; D is tentatively TRBD1 or TRBD2 (5 bases each). The source is a woman aged 25 to 39 in good health. The source material was memory CD4+ T cells sorted from blood. As for subset: CD45RA-negative fraction. The CDR3 DNA is TGTGCCAGCAGGGGACCGGGGATCGCCTACAATGAGCAGTTCTTC. This translates into CASRGPGIAYNEQFF.